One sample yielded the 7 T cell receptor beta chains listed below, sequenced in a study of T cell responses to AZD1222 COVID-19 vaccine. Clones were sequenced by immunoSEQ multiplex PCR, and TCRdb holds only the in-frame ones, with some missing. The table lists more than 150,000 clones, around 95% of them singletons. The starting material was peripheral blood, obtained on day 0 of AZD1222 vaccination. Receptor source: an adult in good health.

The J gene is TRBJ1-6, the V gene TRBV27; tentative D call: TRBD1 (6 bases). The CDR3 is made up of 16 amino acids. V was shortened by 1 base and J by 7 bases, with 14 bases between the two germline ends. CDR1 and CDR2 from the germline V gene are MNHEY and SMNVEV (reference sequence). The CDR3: CASSLLAGVVNSPLHF. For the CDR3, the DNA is TGTGCCAGCAGTTTATTAGCAGGGGTTGTAAATTCACCCCTCCACTTT.

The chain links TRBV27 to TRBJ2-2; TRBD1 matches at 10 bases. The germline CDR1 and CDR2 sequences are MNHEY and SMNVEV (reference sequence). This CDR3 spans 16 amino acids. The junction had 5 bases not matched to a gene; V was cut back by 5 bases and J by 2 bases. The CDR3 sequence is CASSTGQGYNTGELFF. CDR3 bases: TGTGCCAGCAGTACGGGACAGGGGTATAACACCGGGGAGCTGTTTTTT.

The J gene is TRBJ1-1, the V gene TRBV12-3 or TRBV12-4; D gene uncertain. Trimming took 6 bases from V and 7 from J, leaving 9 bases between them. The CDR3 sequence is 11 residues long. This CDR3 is CASSLRVEAFF. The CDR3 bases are TGTGCCAGCAGCCTCCGGGTTGAAGCTTTCTTT.

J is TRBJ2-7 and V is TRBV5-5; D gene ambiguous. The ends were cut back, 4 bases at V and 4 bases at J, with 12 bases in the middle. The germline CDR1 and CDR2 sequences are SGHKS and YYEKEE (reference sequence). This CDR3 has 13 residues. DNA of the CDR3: TGTGCCAGCAGCCCCGGTGAGATGTACGAGCAGTACTTC. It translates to CASSPGEMYEQYF.

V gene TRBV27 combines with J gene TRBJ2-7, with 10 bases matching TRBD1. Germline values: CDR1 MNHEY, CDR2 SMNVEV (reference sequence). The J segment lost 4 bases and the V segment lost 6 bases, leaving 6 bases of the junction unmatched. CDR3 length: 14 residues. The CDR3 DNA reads TGTGCCAGCAGACCCGGGACAGGGGTGTACGAGCAGTACTTC. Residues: CASRPGTGVYEQYF.

The CDR3 DNA reads as TGTGCCAGCAGCTTAAAGGGGACTAGCCGCACAGATACGCAGTATTTT. As protein: CASSLKGTSRTDTQYF. The rearrangement links TRBV7-3 to TRBJ2-3; 9 nucleotides align to TRBD2. The length of the CDR3 is 16 residues. V was clipped by 1 base and J by 1 base; unmatched bases: 3. CDR1 and CDR2 from the germline V gene are SGHTA and FQGTGA.

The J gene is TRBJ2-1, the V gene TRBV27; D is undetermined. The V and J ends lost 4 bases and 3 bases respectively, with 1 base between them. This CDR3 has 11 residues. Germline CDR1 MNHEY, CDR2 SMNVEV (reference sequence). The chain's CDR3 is CASSYYNEQFF. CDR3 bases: TGTGCCAGCAGTTACTACAATGAGCAGTTCTTC.